Presented here are 27 T cell receptor beta chains from one specimen sequenced in a study of blood T cell repertoires in COVID-19. The table came from immunoSEQ multiplex PCR; TCRdb's copy has only in-frame clones and leaves some out. Of about 160,000 clones in the sample, 81% are singletons; the top ten hold 9.5% to 12%. Sequencing was performed on peripheral blood. Every receptor here comes from a man in his fifties or sixties with active or convalescent COVID-19.

The genes are TRBV5-1 and TRBJ2-1; 9 bases are a match to TRBD1. The CDR3 is made up of 14 amino acids. Germline CDR1 is SGHRS and CDR2 is YFSETQ. V gave up 4 bases and J gave up 6 bases; unmatched junction bases: 5. CDR3 coding DNA: TGCGCCAGCAGCCCTGGACAGGGGCTCAATGAGCAGTTCTTC. Residues: CASSPGQGLNEQFF.

V is TRBV5-8 and J is TRBJ2-6; D unresolved. CDR3 length equals 16 residues. Looked up from germline, CDR1 is SGHTS and CDR2 is YDEGEE. Deletions cut 1 base from V and 0 bases from J, with 8 bases between. CDR3 in DNA: TGTGCCAGCAGCTTGCAGGTTGGCTCTGGGGCCAACGTCCTGACTTTC. This encodes CASSLQVGSGANVLTF.

The CDR3 region has the DNA TGTGCCAGCTGCCGGGACAGGTCCTACGAGCAGTACTTC. This gives the protein CASCRDRSYEQYF. The genes are TRBV11-2 and TRBJ2-7; 8 nucleotides match TRBD1. The V segment lost 8 bases and the J segment 1 base; nucleotides outside the gene matches: 4. The CDR3 is made up of 13 amino acids. The germline V gene encodes CDR1 SGHAT and CDR2 FQNNGV. Together with reference TRBV11-2 and TRBJ2-7, the CDR3 gives the full variable domain: EAGVAQSPRYKIIEKRQSVAFWCNPISGHATLYWYQQILGQGPKLLIQFQNNGVVDDSQLPKDRFSAERLKGVDSTLKIQPAKLEDSAVYLCASCRDRSYEQYFGPGTRLTVT.

The chain recombines TRBV7-8 with TRBJ2-7, with 9 bases fitting TRBD1. Germline loops: CDR1 SGHVS, CDR2 FQNEAQ. The CDR3 extends over 12 amino acids. Trimming at V came to 10 bases and at J to 3 bases, leaving 4 bases not matched to a gene. The DNA for the CDR3 is TGTGCCACCCGGGACAGGGACTACGAGCAGTACTTC. This encodes CATRDRDYEQYF. Full variable domain (remainder filled in from reference TRBV7-8 and TRBJ2-7): GAGVSQSPRYKVAKRGQDVALRCDPISGHVSLFWYQQALGQGPEFLTYFQNEAQLDKSGLPSDRFFAERPEGSVSTLKIQRTQQEDSAVYLCATRDRDYEQYFGPGTRLTVT.

The rearrangement uses TRBV6-5 and TRBJ1-2, with 8 bases matching TRBD1. The V gene's germline CDR1 is MNHEY and CDR2 SVGAGI. The J segment lost 2 bases and the V segment lost 5 bases, leaving 7 bases of the junction unmatched. CDR3 length: 15 residues. CDR3 residues: CASSRETGANYGYTF. CDR3 nucleotide sequence: TGTGCCAGCAGTCGAGAGACAGGGGCGAACTATGGCTACACCTTC.

The rearrangement links TRBV28 to TRBJ1-1; possible D gene TRBD1, 5 bases. CDR3 length equals 12 residues. Germline values: CDR1 MDHEN, CDR2 SYDVKM. The ends were cut back, 3 bases at V and 5 bases at J, with 7 bases in the middle. CDR3 residues: CASSLGLTEAFF. CDR3 nucleotides: TGTGCCAGCAGTTTGGGACTGACTGAAGCTTTCTTT.

This chain connects TRBV7-6 to TRBJ2-1; TRBD2 agrees at 13 bases. The CDR3 sequence is 17 residues long. Germline values: CDR1 SGHVS, CDR2 FNYEAQ. The junction had 6 bases not matched to a gene; V was cut back by 5 bases and J by 2 bases. The CDR3: CASSPRTSGSTYNEQFF. The CDR3 nucleotides are TGTGCCAGCAGCCCTAGGACTAGCGGGAGTACCTACAATGAGCAGTTCTTC.

The chain recombines TRBV29-1 with TRBJ2-7; D possibly corresponds to TRBD1 (6 bases). Germline assignment: CDR1 SQVTM and CDR2 ANQGSEA. Deletions cut 6 bases from V and 0 bases from J, with 12 bases between. CDR3 length: 13 residues. In DNA, the CDR3 is TGCAGCGTAGGGGACACTAACTCCTACGAGCAGTACTTC. Its translation is CSVGDTNSYEQYF.

The rearrangement uses TRBV5-1 and TRBJ1-2, with 7 bases aligning to TRBD1. The CDR3 length is 15 residues. CDR1 SGHRS and CDR2 YFSETQ come from the germline V gene. J lost 1 base, V lost 2 bases, and 5 bases had no gene match. The CDR3 spells CASSLGTVSNYGYTF. The CDR3 coding sequence is TGCGCCAGCAGCTTAGGGACAGTTAGTAACTATGGCTACACCTTC.

The chain is built from TRBV28 and TRBJ2-5; possible D gene TRBD1, 6 bases. V was cut by 5 bases and J by 5 bases, with 12 bases left in between. The CDR3 runs to 13 residues. Germline V gene data show CDR1 as MDHEN and CDR2 as SYDVKM. CDR3 sequence: CASSPQGRETQYF. The CDR3 coding sequence is TGTGCCAGCAGTCCCCAGGGGCGGGAGACCCAGTACTTC.

The count of this clone is one. The rearrangement uses TRBV6-1 and TRBJ2-2, with D possibly TRBD2 on 6 matching bases. Looked up from germline, CDR1 is MNHNS and CDR2 is SASEGT. The CDR3 runs 15 residues. V was clipped by 2 bases and J by 1 base, with 8 bases between them. Here the CDR3 reads CASSEYGGNTGELFF. CDR3 DNA: TGTGCCAGCAGTGAATACGGGGGGAACACCGGGGAGCTGTTTTTT.

J is TRBJ1-1 and V is TRBV3-1 (or the pseudogene TRBV3-2); possible D gene TRBD1, 5 bases. This CDR3 region has 14 residues. The V end lost 2 bases, the J end lost 6 bases, and 13 bases lay between the germline ends. Per the germline V gene, CDR1 is LGHDT and CDR2 is YNNKEL (reference sequence). The CDR3 loop is CASSQRDSNPEAFF. CDR3 coding DNA: TGTGCCAGCAGCCAACGGGACTCCAACCCTGAAGCTTTCTTT.

The CDR3 loop is CASSPTGEIETQYF. CDR3 nucleotide sequence: TGTGCCAGCTCACCGACAGGGGAGATTGAGACCCAGTACTTC. The V and J genes are TRBV18 and TRBJ2-5; 8 bases are shared with TRBD1. The CDR3 totals 14 residues. CDR1 is KGHSH, CDR2 LQKENI, per germline. The V gene end was trimmed by 3 bases and the J gene end by 5 bases; junction bases not matched to a gene: 5.

This clone occurred a few times. The chain links TRBV11-2 to TRBJ1-5; a weak D match, TRBD1 (5 bases). Trimming shortened V by 5 bases and J by 5 bases, and 10 bases separated the two germline ends. CDR1 and CDR2 from the germline V gene are SGHAT and FQNNGV. The CDR3 length is 13 residues. Here the CDR3 reads CASSPQTDQPQHF. Here the CDR3 DNA reads TGTGCCAGCAGCCCCCAGACAGATCAGCCCCAGCATTTT.

J is TRBJ2-5 and V is TRBV5-1; TRBD1 aligns across 9 bases. With V trimmed by 5 bases and J by 9 bases, 5 bases remained unmatched. The germline gives CDR1 SGHRS, CDR2 YFSETQ. The CDR3 length is 12 residues. CDR3 loop: CASRGTGGPQYF. CDR3 nucleotide sequence: TGCGCCAGCAGGGGAACAGGGGGCCCCCAGTACTTC. Complete variable domain (other parts from reference TRBV5-1 and TRBJ2-5): KAGVTQTPRYLIKTRGQQVTLSCSPISGHRSVSWYQQTPGQGLQFLFEYFSETQRNKGNFPGRFSGRQFSNSRSEMNVSTLELGDSALYLCASRGTGGPQYFGPGTRLLVL.

In its sample, this clone was seen once. V and J are TRBV3-1 (or the pseudogene TRBV3-2) and TRBJ1-2, with D possibly TRBD1 on 6 matching bases. The germline gives CDR1 LGHDT, CDR2 YNNKEL (reference sequence). Trimming shortened V by 4 bases and J by 2 bases, and 11 bases separated the two germline ends. CDR3 length: 14 residues. The CDR3 sequence: CASSLSGTNYGYTF. The CDR3 nucleotides read TGTGCCAGCAGCCTCTCCGGGACAAACTATGGCTACACCTTC.

The chain combines TRBV18 with TRBJ1-6, with D perhaps TRBD1 (6 bases). V lost 6 bases and J lost 8, with 14 bases in between. CDR3 size: 14 residues. Looked up from germline, CDR1 is KGHSH and CDR2 is LQKENI. The CDR3 region is CASSQGWMDSPLHF. For the CDR3, the DNA is TGTGCCAGCTCGCAGGGGTGGATGGATTCACCCCTCCACTTT.

The chain recombines TRBV5-8 with TRBJ1-2; 7 bases line up with TRBD1. V shed 1 base, J shed 3 bases, and the junction held 18 bases outside the gene matches. The CDR3 totals 19 residues. CDR1 is SGHTS and CDR2 is YDEGEE in the germline V gene. This CDR3 reads CASSLYLTGKSYGYYGYTF. CDR3 in DNA: TGTGCCAGCAGCTTGTACCTGACAGGGAAATCATACGGGTACTATGGCTACACCTTC.

The rearrangement joins TRBV6-2 or TRBV6-3 to TRBJ2-6, with D tentatively TRBD2 (6 bases). Trimming pared 1 base from V and 2 bases from J, leaving 15 bases between. The CDR3 spans 18 residues. The germline V gene has CDR1 MNHEY and CDR2 SVGEGT. The DNA of the CDR3 is TGTGCCAGCAGTTACTGGCCGGGCACGGGGGCTGGGGCCAACGTCCTGACTTTC. It codes for CASSYWPGTGAGANVLTF.

This sequence joins TRBV7-6 and TRBJ2-2; 8 nucleotides match TRBD2. The CDR3 has 16 amino acids. Germline CDR1 is SGHVS and CDR2 is FNYEAQ. V was pared by 5 bases and J by 3 bases, with 8 bases of the junction left unmatched. CDR3 in DNA: TGTGCCAGCAGCCCAACGGGGACTAGAGACACCGGGGAGCTGTTTTTT. This codes for CASSPTGTRDTGELFF.

This sequence joins TRBV5-1 and TRBJ1-2, with 9 nucleotides matching TRBD1. CDR1 and CDR2 from the germline V gene are SGHRS and YFSETQ. The J segment lost 7 bases and the V segment lost 2 bases, leaving 9 bases of the junction unmatched. This CDR3 has 15 residues. CDR3 residues: CASSFSLGQGFGYTF. CDR3 DNA: TGCGCCAGCAGCTTCAGTCTGGGACAGGGATTTGGCTACACCTTC.

The chain couples TRBV27 to TRBJ1-5, with 8 positions matching TRBD1. The CDR3 extends over 16 amino acids. Germline-derived CDR1 and CDR2 are MNHEY and SMNVEV (reference sequence). The V segment lost 6 bases and the J segment 6 bases; nucleotides outside the gene matches: 13. CDR3 coding DNA: TGTGCCAGCAGCAAGGGAGACAGGGGTGCTTTTCAGCCCCAGCATTTT. Its translation: CASSKGDRGAFQPQHF.

The V gene is TRBV4-1, the J gene TRBJ2-7, with 10 positions matching TRBD2. The CDR3 covers 19 residues. Trimming cost V 1 base and J 4 bases; bases outside gene matches: 16. Germline assignment: CDR1 MGHRA and CDR2 YSYEKL. CDR3 DNA: TGCGCCAGCAGCCAAGCGGACGCTAGCGGGGGAATCTGGGGATACGAGCAGTACTTC. This gives the protein CASSQADASGGIWGYEQYF.

This clone was found once. The chain employs TRBV3-1 (or the pseudogene TRBV3-2) and TRBJ1-3, with a tentative D call TRBD1 (6 bases). Germline CDR1 and CDR2: LGHDT and YNNKEL (reference sequence). Trimming removed 3 bases at V and 4 bases at J, with 13 bases between. The CDR3 contains 15 residues. The CDR3 loop reads CASSHGQFWGNTIYF. The DNA for the CDR3 is TGTGCCAGCAGCCATGGACAGTTCTGGGGAAACACCATATATTTT.

The chain recombines TRBV11-2 with TRBJ2-1, with 12 bases fitting TRBD2. Germline V gene data show CDR1 as SGHAT and CDR2 as FQNNGV. J gave up 6 bases and V 5 bases, and 5 bases lay outside the gene matches. CDR3 length equals 15 residues. The CDR3 here is CASSASSGGANEQFF. For the CDR3, the DNA is TGTGCCAGCAGCGCGTCTAGCGGGGGGGCCAATGAGCAGTTCTTC.

The genes are TRBV19 and TRBJ2-1, with a possible D match to TRBD2 (6 bases). V was shortened by 6 bases and J by 8 bases, with 14 bases between the two germline ends. This CDR3 is 13 amino acids long. Germline lookup yields CDR1 LNHDA and CDR2 SQIVND (reference sequence). The CDR3 sequence: CASRQTQRDEQFF. The CDR3, as DNA: TGTGCCAGTAGGCAGACACAGCGGGATGAGCAGTTCTTC.

This clone was picked up one time. CDR3 DNA: TGTGCCAGCAGCTCGCAGAACCAAGAGACCCAGTACTTC. Translated, it gives CASSSQNQETQYF. This chain connects TRBV11-2 to TRBJ2-5, with D uncertain. This CDR3 spans 13 amino acids. With 4 bases removed from V and 0 bases from J, the gap between germline ends came to 6 bases. The germline V gene encodes CDR1 SGHAT and CDR2 FQNNGV. Supplemented by reference TRBV11-2 and TRBJ2-5, the full variable domain reads EAGVAQSPRYKIIEKRQSVAFWCNPISGHATLYWYQQILGQGPKLLIQFQNNGVVDDSQLPKDRFSAERLKGVDSTLKIQPAKLEDSAVYLCASSSQNQETQYFGPGTRLLVL.